The entry that follows covers one T cell receptor beta chain sequence. As processed by the authors: Scientists estimated how many nucleated cells there were by amplifying reference gene primers. The protocol was immunoSEQ multiplex PCR, while the TCRdb copy is restricted to in-frame clones and leaves out a portion. V and J calls and clone size are those listed in that table; D and trimming were worked out from the DNA. The sample records about 12,000 clones, roughly 72% being singletons. This sample was taken from a study of blood T cell repertoires in COVID-19. Study information: COVID-19 samples from acute and convalescent phases originated in the United States, Italy and Spain. T cells, B-cell-depleted T cells, or PBMCs supplied cDNA or gDNA.

Trimming removed 2 bases from V and 5 bases from J, with 12 bases in between. Per germline, CDR1 GTSNPN and CDR2 SVGIG (reference sequence). This CDR3 contains 14 residues. V usage is TRBV30 and J usage is TRBJ2-2; D may be TRBD2 (5 bases). The sequencing input was peripheral blood. The TCR was taken from a man in his sixties with COVID-19, enrolled during active disease. The CDR3 nucleotides are TGTGCCTGGAGTTCCGAGAGGGATACCGGGGAGCTGTTTTTT. This codes for CAWSSERDTGELFF. Using reference TRBV30 and TRBJ2-2 for the parts outside the CDR3, the full variable domain is SQTIHQWPATLVQPVGSPLSLECTVEGTSNPNLYWYRQAAGRGLQLLFYSVGIGQISSEVPQNLSASRPQDRQFILSSKKLLLSDSGFYLCAWSSERDTGELFFGEGSRLTVL.